Each of the 20 T cell receptor beta chains below was sequenced from the same sample in a study of T cells in tuberculosis. Assay used: immunoSEQ multiplex PCR; TCRdb lists only in-frame clones, some missing. The table includes 35,000 to 45,000 clones, approximately 94% detected once. Indicated time point: new active TB diagnosis, blood taken before or within 7 days of starting treatment. The sample here was PBMCs, taken at tuberculosis diagnosis. These receptor sequences come from an adult with tuberculosis.

The CDR3 DNA is TGCAGCGGCGGAAGGGGTGAAAAACTGTTTTTT. It translates to CSGGRGEKLFF. This sequence joins TRBV29-1 and TRBJ1-4; maybe TRBD1 (5 bases). Germline lookup yields CDR1 SQVTM and CDR2 ANQGSEA. There are 11 residues in the CDR3. V was trimmed by 7 bases and J by 7 bases, leaving 10 bases between them.

J is TRBJ2-7 and V is TRBV5-4; possibly TRBD1 for D (6 bases). The ends were cut back, 0 bases at V and 4 bases at J, with 11 bases in the middle. The germline CDR1 and CDR2 sequences are SGHNT and YYREEE (reference sequence). This CDR3 is 14 amino acids long. DNA of the CDR3: TGTGCCAGCAGCTTGGTGGGGGCTTCGTACGAGCAGTACTTC. Protein sequence: CASSLVGASYEQYF.

The J gene is TRBJ1-1, the V gene TRBV5-4; tentative D call: TRBD1 (5 bases). CDR1 is SGHNT and CDR2 is YYREEE in the germline V gene (reference sequence). Trimming pared 4 bases from V and 0 bases from J, leaving 13 bases between. The CDR3 covers 15 residues. The CDR3: CASSPRGKVNTEAFF. The CDR3 DNA reads TGTGCCAGCAGCCCGCGGGGGAAAGTGAACACTGAAGCTTTCTTT.

This chain links TRBV7-9 with TRBJ2-7, with D tentatively TRBD2 (5 bases). Trimming took 5 bases from V and 9 from J, leaving 14 bases between them. This CDR3 comprises 12 residues. Germline loops: CDR1 SEHNR, CDR2 FQNEAQ (reference sequence). CDR3 region: CASSLGSSGQYF. CDR3 nucleotide sequence: TGTGCCAGCAGCCTCGGGTCCAGCGGGCAGTACTTC.

This clone was seen once. The chain links TRBV18 to TRBJ1-4; 9 nucleotides line up with TRBD1. This CDR3 region has 15 residues. Germline V lookup: CDR1 KGHSH, CDR2 LQKENI. The V and J ends lost 6 bases and 7 bases, in that order; junction bases with no gene match: 9. The chain's CDR3 is CASSRRQGGSEKLFF. The DNA for the CDR3 is TGTGCCAGCTCTCGGCGACAGGGGGGGAGTGAAAAACTGTTTTTT.

This chain joins TRBV30 and TRBJ2-4, with D perhaps matching TRBD2 (6 bases). This CDR3 has 13 residues. The germline V and J ends were trimmed by 2 bases and 3 bases, with 8 bases remaining between them. Germline V lookup: CDR1 GTSNPN, CDR2 SVGIG (reference sequence). CDR3 nucleotides: TGTGCCTGGAGTTCGGGAGTCAAAAACATTCAGTACTTC. This codes for CAWSSGVKNIQYF.

The chain links TRBV10-1 to TRBJ2-1, with TRBD1 matching 7 bases. Per the germline V gene, CDR1 is WNHNN and CDR2 is SYGVQD (reference sequence). The length of the CDR3 is 14 residues. Trimming at V came to 10 bases and at J to 4 bases, leaving 10 bases not matched to a gene. Written as DNA, the CDR3 is TGCGCCATCCCAGACAGGGATTCATACAATGAGCAGTTCTTC. It yields the protein CAIPDRDSYNEQFF.

V gene TRBV11-3 combines with J gene TRBJ2-3; D uncertain. From germline, CDR1 is SGHNT and CDR2 YENEEA. V lost 1 base to trimming and J lost 0 bases, with 8 bases between them. The CDR3 sequence is 15 residues long. The CDR3 sequence is CASSLGARSTDTQYF. In nucleotides, the CDR3 is TGTGCCAGCAGCTTAGGAGCGAGGAGCACAGATACGCAGTATTTT.

This chain joins TRBV9 and TRBJ1-6; TRBD1 aligns across 7 bases. The CDR3 loop spans 14 amino acids. Germline V gene data show CDR1 as SGDLS and CDR2 as YYNGEE. V lost 5 bases to trimming and J lost 6 bases; unmatched junction nucleotides: 5. The CDR3 loop is CASSGGTVNSPLHF. CDR3 DNA sequence: TGTGCCAGCAGTGGCGGGACAGTTAATTCACCCCTCCACTTT.

The rearrangement links TRBV30 to TRBJ2-2; no definite D call. There are 15 residues in the CDR3. Germline V gives CDR1 GTSNPN, CDR2 SVGIG (reference sequence). Deletions cut 2 bases from V and 2 bases from J, with 12 bases between. The chain's CDR3 is CAWSMVPDNTGELFF. The CDR3 DNA sequence: TGTGCCTGGAGTATGGTCCCAGATAACACCGGGGAGCTGTTTTTT.

The gene calls are TRBV6-5 and TRBJ2-5, with 7 bases identical to TRBD1. The CDR3 runs to 12 residues. The V gene end was trimmed by 5 bases and the J gene end by 9 bases; junction bases not matched to a gene: 6. Germline V gene sequence: CDR1 MNHEY, CDR2 SVGAGI. The DNA of the CDR3 is TGTGCCAGCAGTGAATTAACAGGGGCCCAGTACTTC. Its protein is CASSELTGAQYF.

The rearrangement joins TRBV6-6 to TRBJ1-5; no reliable D call. Germline assignment: CDR1 MNHNY and CDR2 SVGAGI (reference sequence). V was trimmed by 6 bases and J by 7 bases, leaving 10 bases between them. This CDR3 is 12 amino acids long. CDR3 region: CASRLLGQPQHF. The DNA for the CDR3 is TGTGCCAGCAGGCTTCTTGGCCAGCCCCAGCATTTT.

This chain uses TRBV9 with TRBJ1-2, with D possibly TRBD1 on 6 matching bases. The CDR3 covers 13 residues. Trimming cost V 0 bases and J 6 bases, with 9 bases left between them. Germline CDR1 reads SGDLS; CDR2 reads YYNGEE. The CDR3 DNA reads TGTGCCAGCAGCGTAGACCAGGGGAATGGCTACACCTTC. Its protein is CASSVDQGNGYTF.

Here the CDR3 DNA reads TGTGCCAGCAGCGCGGCCGGGACAGAAAATACGCAGTATTTT. The encoded protein is CASSAAGTENTQYF. This chain uses TRBV9 with TRBJ2-3; 7 nucleotides agree with TRBD1. The CDR3 totals 14 residues. V trimming: 3 bases; J trimming: 7 bases; junction bases outside the gene matches: 8. Germline CDR1 and CDR2: SGDLS and YYNGEE. Together with reference TRBV9 and TRBJ2-3, the CDR3 gives the full variable domain: DSGVTQTPKHLITATGQRVTLRCSPRSGDLSVYWYQQSLDQGLQFLIQYYNGEERAKGNILERFSAQQFPDLHSELNLSSLELGDSALYFCASSAAGTENTQYFGPGTRLTVL.

The chain combines TRBV5-1 with TRBJ2-5; 14 bases match TRBD2. The trim removed 4 bases at V and 5 bases at J, leaving 7 bases unmatched. The V gene's germline CDR1 is SGHRS and CDR2 YFSETQ. CDR3 length: 16 amino acids. CDR3 bases: TGCGCCAGCAGCCGGGGACTAGCGGGGGCAGGGGAGACCCAGTACTTC. This gives the protein CASSRGLAGAGETQYF.

V usage is TRBV11-3 and J usage is TRBJ1-4; 9 bases match TRBD1. Trimming removed 5 bases from V and 0 bases from J; junction bases left unmatched: 1. This CDR3 is 15 amino acids long. CDR1 and CDR2 (germline): SGHNT, YENEEA. The CDR3 region is CASSGTGSTNEKLFF. The CDR3 DNA sequence: TGTGCCAGCAGCGGGACAGGGTCAACTAATGAAAAACTGTTTTTT.

This chain connects TRBV6-5 to TRBJ1-1; D call uncertain. The CDR3 has 15 residues. Trimming pared 3 bases from V and 4 bases from J, leaving 15 bases between. Per germline, CDR1 MNHEY and CDR2 SVGAGI. The CDR3, as DNA: TGTGCCAGCAGTTATTCCGTCGGAAGGAGCACTGAAGCTTTCTTT. Translating it yields CASSYSVGRSTEAFF.

The chain joins TRBV6-1 to TRBJ2-2; TRBD1 is a possible D gene (5 bases). Between the trimmed V and J ends, which lost 8 bases and 0 bases, there was a span of 10 bases. The CDR3 spans 14 residues. Germline-derived CDR1 and CDR2 are MNHNS and SASEGT. CDR3 DNA sequence: TGTGCCAGCCGTCGACAGACGAACACCGGGGAGCTGTTTTTT. This codes for CASRRQTNTGELFF.

In this sample, this clone turned up a few times. The chain links TRBV7-9 to TRBJ1-5; D possibly corresponds to TRBD1 (5 bases). The germline gives CDR1 SEHNR, CDR2 FQNEAQ (reference sequence). Trimming left V 1 base short and J 0 bases short, with 7 bases between. The CDR3 extends over 15 amino acids. CDR3 coding DNA: TGTGCCAGCAGCTTAGGGGGCATTAGCAATCAGCCCCAGCATTTT. It codes for CASSLGGISNQPQHF.

CDR3 amino acids: CASSSRDSRGVDTQYF. CDR3 nucleotides: TGCGCCAGCAGCTCCAGGGACAGCCGCGGGGTGGATACGCAGTATTTT. The chain joins TRBV5-1 to TRBJ2-3, with D perhaps TRBD1 (7 bases). Trimming removed 3 bases at V and 6 bases at J, with 20 bases between. Looked up from germline, CDR1 is SGHRS and CDR2 is YFSETQ. The CDR3 has 16 amino acids.